The T cell receptor beta chain described here comes from a study of regulatory T cells in long-lasting Graves disease. On this clonotype itself: A much more abundant neighbour one base away suggests this may be a read error.

Per germline, CDR1 SEHNR and CDR2 FQNEAQ (reference sequence). This CDR3 region has 15 residues. The time point denotes: persistent/refractory GD, antithyroid drugs over 5 years with positive TRAb. RNA extracted from PBMCs served as the sequencing template. CDR3-region Arm-PCR and iRepertoire HTBI primers produced the TCR beta libraries. MiXCR, applied by TCRdb to the multiplex PCR reads, yields one record per CDR3 protein. The sample has 250,000 to 300,000 distinct CDR3 sequences; roughly 21% are singletons. The sequencing here drew on peripheral blood mononuclear cells (PBMCs), taken when the disease was refractory, from a patient treated with antithyroid drugs. The gene calls are TRBV7-9 and TRBJ2-7; 7 positions agree with TRBD1. This sequence was found in a female donor with Graves disease. CDR3 DNA sequence: TGTGCCAACAGCAACCTGGGACAGTTTGTGGGGAAGCAGTACTTC. This encodes CANSNLGQFVGKQYF. Combining the CDR3 with reference TRBV7-9 and TRBJ2-7 gives the whole variable domain DTGVSQNPRHKITKRGQNVTFRCDPISEHNRLYWYRQTLGQGPEFLTYFQNEAQLEKSRLLSDRFSAERPKGSFSTLEIQRTEQGDSAMYLCANSNLGQFVGKQYFGPGTRLTVT.